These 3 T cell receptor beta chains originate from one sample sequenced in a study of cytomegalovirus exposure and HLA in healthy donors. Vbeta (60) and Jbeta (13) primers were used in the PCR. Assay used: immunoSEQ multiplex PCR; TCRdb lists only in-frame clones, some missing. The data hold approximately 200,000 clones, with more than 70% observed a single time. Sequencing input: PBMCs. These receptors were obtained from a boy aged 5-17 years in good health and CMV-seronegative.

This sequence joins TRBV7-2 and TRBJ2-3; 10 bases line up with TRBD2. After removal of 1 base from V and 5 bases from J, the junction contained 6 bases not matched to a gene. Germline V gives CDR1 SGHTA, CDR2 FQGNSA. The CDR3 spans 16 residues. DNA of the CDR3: TGTGCCAGCAGCTTAGTTCCAGCGGGGGGGGAAGATACGCAGTATTTT. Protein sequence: CASSLVPAGGEDTQYF.

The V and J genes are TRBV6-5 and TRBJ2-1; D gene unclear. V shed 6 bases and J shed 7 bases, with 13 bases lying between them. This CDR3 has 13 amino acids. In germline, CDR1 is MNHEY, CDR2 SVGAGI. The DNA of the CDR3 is TGTGCCAGCAGCCGACCCAGCGTGAATGAGCAGTTCTTC. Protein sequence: CASSRPSVNEQFF.

The CDR3 nucleotides read TGTGCCAGCCTAAGAGGGGGGGCTGGTGAAAAACTGTTTTTT. Protein sequence: CASLRGGAGEKLFF. The rearrangement joins TRBV2 to TRBJ1-4, with D possibly being TRBD1 (6 bases). The length of the CDR3 is 14 residues. V lost 8 bases, J lost 7 bases, and 17 bases lay in between. Germline V gene lookup returns CDR1 SNHLY and CDR2 FYNNEI.